The 12 T cell receptor beta chains in this list originate from one sample, sequenced in a study of blood T cells in healthy people across ages. A J-beta primer mix and a sample-barcoded 5' primer were used in a second PCR of roughly 6 to 11 cycles. Each CDR3 protein is one row after TCRdb ran MiXCR on the 5' RACE reads. In the table there are 650,000 to 800,000 distinct CDR3 sequences, around 42% of which are singletons. Material for sequencing was blood. Every receptor here comes from a man aged 60-69 years in good health.

This chain connects TRBV3-1 to TRBJ2-5, with 9 bases aligning to TRBD1. Germline V gene sequence: CDR1 LGHDT, CDR2 YNNKEL (reference sequence). The J segment lost 5 bases and the V segment lost 3 bases, leaving 4 bases of the junction unmatched. The CDR3 contains 14 residues. CDR3 region: CASSHRTGVETQYF. CDR3 DNA: TGTGCCAGCAGCCACCGGACAGGGGTTGAGACCCAGTACTTC.

The CDR3 loop reads CSAKSLTAGANNEQYF. CDR3 nucleotides: TGCAGTGCCAAGTCCCTGACAGCGGGGGCAAACAATGAGCAGTACTTC. The chain has TRBV20-1 and TRBJ2-7; 8 positions agree with TRBD2. After removal of 6 bases from V and 7 bases from J, the junction contained 20 bases not matched to a gene. The germline CDR1 and CDR2 sequences are DFQATT and SNEGSKA (reference sequence). The CDR3 spans 16 residues.

CDR3 amino acids: CASSYPGQNQHF. The CDR3 DNA reads as TGTGCCAGCAGTTACCCCGGGCAGAACCAGCATTTT. This chain uses TRBV6-6 with TRBJ1-5; no definite D call. Germline V gene lookup returns CDR1 MNHNY and CDR2 SVGAGI (reference sequence). This CDR3 spans 12 amino acids. Trimming removed 2 bases from V and 12 bases from J, with 11 bases in between.

Note on this clonotype: Being one base from a much bigger clone, this may be a read error. The V call is TRBV6-5, the J call TRBJ1-2; D is perhaps TRBD1 (5 bases). V lost 11 bases to trimming and J lost 11 bases, with 27 bases between them. In germline, CDR1 is MNHEY, CDR2 SVGAGI. This CDR3 comprises 14 residues. The CDR3 reads CAGSPDINSRRYTF. The CDR3 nucleotides read TGTGCCGGCTCCCCGGACATAAATTCTAGACGTTACACCTTC.

This clonotype has a single count. J is TRBJ1-1 and V is TRBV7-9, with no clear D. The germline V and J ends were trimmed by 5 bases and 4 bases, with 11 bases remaining between them. The CDR3 runs 13 residues. CDR1 and CDR2 from the germline V gene are SEHNR and FQNEAQ (reference sequence). The CDR3 sequence: CASSGRVSTEAFF. CDR3 DNA: TGTGCCAGCAGCGGGAGGGTAAGCACTGAAGCTTTCTTT.

This clonotype was recorded at least ten times. The gene calls are TRBV28 and TRBJ2-5; possible D gene TRBD1, 6 bases. CDR1 is MDHEN and CDR2 is SYDVKM in the germline V gene. V was cut by 3 bases and J by 4 bases, with 18 bases left in between. The CDR3 spans 16 residues. In DNA form, the CDR3 reads TGTGCCAGCAGTTTGCCCAAACAGGGTCTCGCAGAGACCCAGTACTTC. It codes for CASSLPKQGLAETQYF.

The chain joins TRBV7-9 to TRBJ1-2; D not certain. V lost 6 bases and J lost 8, with 10 bases in between. This CDR3 spans 11 amino acids. Germline CDR1 reads SEHNR; CDR2 reads FQNEAQ (reference sequence). The DNA for the CDR3 is TGTGCCAGCAGACTTGGCTCAGGCTACACCTTC. Translated: CASRLGSGYTF.

This chain uses TRBV4-1 with TRBJ2-3, with D maybe TRBD1 (7 bases). CDR1 is MGHRA, CDR2 YSYEKL, per germline. CDR3 size: 17 residues. V gave up 1 base and J gave up 3 bases, with 17 bases separating them. The chain's CDR3 is CASSQGGRQGGTDTQYF. The CDR3 nucleotides read TGCGCCAGCAGCCAAGGAGGGCGACAGGGAGGTACAGATACGCAGTATTTT.

About this clonotype: Germline and junction disagree at one end, which may indicate a read error. The gene calls are TRBV7-9 and TRBJ1-1; 8 bases align to TRBD1. This CDR3 spans 15 amino acids. CDR1 and CDR2 from the germline V gene are SEHNR and FQNEAQ (reference sequence). The CDR3 loop is CASSITGGSNTEAFF. As DNA, the CDR3 is TGCGCCAGCAGCATCACAGGGGGTTCAAACACTGAAGCTTTCTTT.

This chain links TRBV9 with TRBJ2-2, with D possibly TRBD2 on 5 matching bases. This CDR3 is built from 15 residues. V shed 3 bases and J shed 4 bases, with 13 bases lying between them. CDR1 is SGDLS, CDR2 YYNGEE, per germline. The DNA of the CDR3 is TGTGCCAGCAGCGGCGACGCGGGTCGCACCGGGGAGCTGTTTTTT. It yields the protein CASSGDAGRTGELFF.

The chain combines TRBV6-2 or TRBV6-3 with TRBJ2-1, with 7 bases lining up with TRBD2. The CDR3 is 14 amino acids. V lost 8 bases to trimming and J lost 9 bases; unmatched junction nucleotides: 13. Germline V gene sequence: CDR1 MNHEY, CDR2 SVGEGT. The CDR3 region is CASRPGRTRGEQFF. The CDR3 DNA reads TGTGCCAGCCGCCCGGGTCGGACTAGGGGTGAGCAGTTCTTC.

This chain links TRBV7-2 with TRBJ2-5; D may correspond to TRBD1 or TRBD2 (5 bases each). The CDR3 sequence is 14 residues long. Trimming removed 3 bases at V and 1 base at J, with 9 bases between. Per germline, CDR1 SGHTA and CDR2 FQGNSA. This chain's CDR3 is CASSFQRGQETQYF. The CDR3 region has the DNA TGTGCCAGCAGCTTCCAGAGGGGCCAAGAGACCCAGTACTTC. The full variable domain, rest sourced from reference TRBV7-2 and TRBJ2-5, is GAGVSQSPSNKVTEKGKDVELRCDPISGHTALYWYRQSLGQGLEFLIYFQGNSAPDKSGLPSDRFSAERTGGSVSTLTIQRTQQEDSAVYLCASSFQRGQETQYFGPGTRLLVL.